These T cell receptor beta chains were read from a single sample in a study of blood T cell repertoires in COVID-19. Only in-frame clones appear in the TCRdb table, and some are missing; sequencing was by immunoSEQ multiplex PCR. The sample includes some 400,000 clones, around 89% of them seen just once. What was sequenced was peripheral blood. The receptors shown here come from a man aged 18-30 years with active or convalescent COVID-19. The CDR3 runs from the conserved cysteine through the conserved F or W. Fields, in order: CDR3 protein, CDR3 DNA, clone size, J gene, V gene, D gene. A D gene is named only where the DNA matches it firmly. Where a row states a size, it is once, few, many or the class of an expanded clone; other rows omit it.

cdr3_aa: CASSYRQGGHSPLHF
cdr3_nt: TGTGCCAGCAGTTACCGACAGGGGGGTCATTCACCCCTCCACTTT
clone_size: -
j_call: TRBJ1-6
v_call: TRBV27
d_call: TRBD1

cdr3_aa: CASSLGQGRTEAFF
cdr3_nt: TGTGCCAGCAGTTTAGGACAGGGGAGGACTGAAGCTTTCTTT
clone_size: -
j_call: TRBJ1-1
v_call: TRBV6-5
d_call: TRBD1

cdr3_aa: CSVGPSGSGTREQYF
cdr3_nt: TGCAGCGTTGGACCTAGCGGGAGCGGAACTAGGGAGCAGTACTTC
clone_size: -
j_call: TRBJ2-7
v_call: TRBV29-1
d_call: TRBD2

cdr3_aa: CASSQEGKGPSTYNEQFF
cdr3_nt: TGCGCCAGCAGCCAAGAGGGGAAGGGGCCGAGTACTTACAATGAGCAGTTCTTC
clone_size: once
j_call: TRBJ2-1
v_call: TRBV4-3
d_call: -

cdr3_aa: CASSPDRVPNSPLHF
cdr3_nt: TGCGCCAGCAGCCCGGACAGGGTTCCTAATTCACCCCTCCACTTT
clone_size: -
j_call: TRBJ1-6
v_call: TRBV5-1
d_call: TRBD1

cdr3_aa: CASSFPTSGDSYEQYF
cdr3_nt: TGTGCCAGCAGTTTCCCGACTAGCGGCGACTCCTACGAGCAGTACTTC
clone_size: once
j_call: TRBJ2-7
v_call: TRBV28
d_call: TRBD2

cdr3_aa: CASSSDPAAVGTQYF
cdr3_nt: TGTGCCAGCAGCTCCGATCCGGCGGCCGTCGGTACGCAGTATTTT
clone_size: -
j_call: TRBJ2-3
v_call: TRBV7-9
d_call: -

cdr3_aa: CASSLGGPYEQYF
cdr3_nt: TGTGCCAGCAGCTTAGGGGGGCCCTACGAGCAGTACTTC
clone_size: once
j_call: TRBJ2-7
v_call: TRBV7-2
d_call: -

cdr3_aa: CASKVGDVSPLHF
cdr3_nt: TGTGCCAGCAAGGTAGGGGATGTCTCACCCCTCCACTTT
clone_size: -
j_call: TRBJ1-6
v_call: TRBV25-1
d_call: -

cdr3_aa: CASSFRQGNTIYF
cdr3_nt: TGTGCCAGCAGCTTCCGACAGGGAAACACCATATATTTT
clone_size: -
j_call: TRBJ1-3
v_call: TRBV13
d_call: -

cdr3_aa: CASSPGQGHTEAFF
cdr3_nt: TGTGCCAGCTCACCCGGACAAGGGCATACTGAAGCTTTCTTT
clone_size: -
j_call: TRBJ1-1
v_call: TRBV18
d_call: -

cdr3_aa: CASSEVRGTGRFHEQYF
cdr3_nt: TGTGCCAGCAGTGAAGTGCGCGGGACAGGGCGATTCCACGAGCAGTACTTC
clone_size: -
j_call: TRBJ2-7
v_call: TRBV27
d_call: TRBD1

cdr3_aa: CASRQDKGQQAFF
cdr3_nt: TGTGCCAGTAGACAAGATAAGGGGCAGCAAGCTTTCTTT
clone_size: -
j_call: TRBJ1-1
v_call: TRBV19
d_call: -

cdr3_aa: CASSFRGGKAPQHF
cdr3_nt: TGTGCCAGCAGTTTTAGGGGGGGAAAAGCGCCCCAGCATTTT
clone_size: many
j_call: TRBJ1-5
v_call: TRBV28
d_call: -

cdr3_aa: CASSPDIDRTDTQYF
cdr3_nt: TGTGCCAGCAGCCCTGACATCGATCGAACAGATACGCAGTATTTT
clone_size: -
j_call: TRBJ2-3
v_call: TRBV5-4
d_call: -

cdr3_aa: CASSRTPAESPLHF
cdr3_nt: TGTGCCAGCAGCCGAACCCCCGCGGAATCACCCCTCCACTTT
clone_size: few
j_call: TRBJ1-6
v_call: TRBV9
d_call: -

cdr3_aa: CASSRTRLEEGVVNQPQHF
cdr3_nt: TGTGCCAGCAGTCGGACGCGTCTGGAGGAAGGAGTCGTCAATCAGCCCCAGCATTTT
clone_size: -
j_call: TRBJ1-5
v_call: TRBV6-2/TRBV6-3
d_call: -

cdr3_aa: CASSPGRGGLFNEQFF
cdr3_nt: TGTGCCAGTAGTCCTGGGCGAGGGGGCCTATTCAATGAGCAGTTCTTC
clone_size: -
j_call: TRBJ2-1
v_call: TRBV19
d_call: TRBD1

cdr3_aa: CASTLDRASYNEQFF
cdr3_nt: TGTGCCAGCACTCTGGACAGGGCCTCCTACAATGAGCAGTTCTTC
clone_size: -
j_call: TRBJ2-1
v_call: TRBV7-3
d_call: TRBD1

cdr3_aa: CASSPKGPSLEKLFF
cdr3_nt: TGCGCCAGCAGCCCTAAGGGGCCCTCACTCGAAAAACTGTTTTTT
clone_size: once
j_call: TRBJ1-4
v_call: TRBV5-1
d_call: -

cdr3_aa: CASSAGGSNSPLHF
cdr3_nt: TGTGCCAGCAGTGCAGGAGGCAGTAATTCACCCCTCCACTTT
clone_size: few
j_call: TRBJ1-6
v_call: TRBV6-4
d_call: -

cdr3_aa: CATLGQDGNEKLFF
cdr3_nt: TGTGCCACCCTGGGACAGGATGGCAATGAAAAACTGTTTTTT
clone_size: -
j_call: TRBJ1-4
v_call: TRBV28
d_call: TRBD1

cdr3_aa: CSVGTGVSEAFF
cdr3_nt: TGCAGCGTAGGGACAGGGGTGAGTGAAGCTTTCTTT
clone_size: -
j_call: TRBJ1-1
v_call: TRBV29-1
d_call: TRBD1

cdr3_aa: CASSRGQGDTQYF
cdr3_nt: TGTGCCAGCTCACGGGGACAGGGCGATACGCAGTATTTT
clone_size: -
j_call: TRBJ2-3
v_call: TRBV18
d_call: TRBD1

cdr3_aa: CASSLQGAIEKLFF
cdr3_nt: TGTGCCAGCAGTTTACAGGGGGCCATTGAAAAACTGTTTTTT
clone_size: -
j_call: TRBJ1-4
v_call: TRBV28
d_call: TRBD1

cdr3_aa: CASSLAGQNYGYTF
cdr3_nt: TGCGCCAGCAGCTTGGCGGGACAGAACTATGGCTACACCTTC
clone_size: -
j_call: TRBJ1-2
v_call: TRBV5-1
d_call: TRBD1

cdr3_aa: CASSLVAGVNEQFF
cdr3_nt: TGTGCCAGCAGCTTAGTGGCAGGGGTCAATGAGCAGTTCTTC
clone_size: -
j_call: TRBJ2-1
v_call: TRBV7-9
d_call: -

cdr3_aa: CASSDRGQGPNSPLHF
cdr3_nt: TGTGCCAGCAGTGACCGGGGACAAGGCCCGAATTCACCCCTCCACTTT
clone_size: -
j_call: TRBJ1-6
v_call: TRBV6-1
d_call: -

cdr3_aa: CASSLSMGLGYGYTF
cdr3_nt: TGTGCCAGCAGTTTATCAATGGGTCTAGGCTATGGCTACACCTTC
clone_size: -
j_call: TRBJ1-2
v_call: TRBV27
d_call: -

cdr3_aa: CASASGGGAAGDTDTQYF
cdr3_nt: TGTGCCAGCGCCTCCGGCGGGGGGGCCGCGGGTGACACAGATACGCAGTATTTT
clone_size: -
j_call: TRBJ2-3
v_call: TRBV28
d_call: TRBD2

cdr3_aa: CASSLYPTSGRGEQYF
cdr3_nt: TGTGCCAGCAGCTTATATCCGACTAGCGGGCGGGGCGAGCAGTACTTC
clone_size: -
j_call: TRBJ2-7
v_call: TRBV13
d_call: TRBD2

cdr3_aa: CASTGLGF
cdr3_nt: TGTGCCAGCACGGGATTAGGATTT
clone_size: once
j_call: TRBJ1-1
v_call: TRBV7-3
d_call: -

cdr3_aa: CASSQTKQGFGTEAFF
cdr3_nt: TGTGCCAGCAGCCAGACGAAACAGGGGTTCGGCACTGAAGCTTTCTTT
clone_size: -
j_call: TRBJ1-1
v_call: TRBV7-2
d_call: TRBD1

cdr3_aa: CASSPRPSTDTQYF
cdr3_nt: TGTGCCAGCAGCCCGAGGCCTAGCACAGATACGCAGTATTTT
clone_size: -
j_call: TRBJ2-3
v_call: TRBV5-6
d_call: -

cdr3_aa: CASSSQGAGGEKLFF
cdr3_nt: TGTGCCAGCAGCTCACAGGGGGCTGGGGGTGAAAAACTGTTTTTT
clone_size: -
j_call: TRBJ1-4
v_call: TRBV11-2
d_call: TRBD1

cdr3_aa: CASTGGSPVKQYF
cdr3_nt: TGTGCCAGCACGGGCGGGTCCCCCGTTAAGCAGTACTTC
clone_size: -
j_call: TRBJ2-7
v_call: TRBV28
d_call: -

cdr3_aa: CASSLGWSSYEQYF
cdr3_nt: TGTGCCAGCAGCTTAGGTTGGTCTAGTTACGAGCAGTACTTC
clone_size: -
j_call: TRBJ2-7
v_call: TRBV11-2
d_call: -

cdr3_aa: CASSVRANYGYTF
cdr3_nt: TGTGCCAGCAGCGTTAGAGCTAACTATGGCTACACCTTC
clone_size: -
j_call: TRBJ1-2
v_call: TRBV6-4
d_call: -

cdr3_aa: CASSGMSGAVGYGYTF
cdr3_nt: TGTGCCAGCAGTGGCATGTCTGGGGCTGTAGGCTATGGCTACACCTTC
clone_size: -
j_call: TRBJ1-2
v_call: TRBV6-1
d_call: -

cdr3_aa: CASSQAIDSSNQPQHF
cdr3_nt: TGCGCCAGCAGCCAAGCTATTGACAGTAGCAATCAGCCCCAGCATTTT
clone_size: -
j_call: TRBJ1-5
v_call: TRBV4-3
d_call: -